One sample yielded the 14 T cell receptor beta chains listed below, sequenced in a study of shared clonotypes between healthy human individuals. TCRdb keeps only in-frame clones here, not all; method: immunoSEQ multiplex PCR. The data hold about 2.4 million clones, with approximately 94% observed a single time. The sample was naive CD4+ T cells from PBMCs. Described subset: CD45RA+ positively selected. These receptors came from a man aged 18 to 29 in good health. Some clones in this sample may be carry-over from other donors' samples.

With regard to this clone: This CDR3 is also generated by other DNA sequences in the sample. V and J are TRBV27 and TRBJ1-1; no clear D. Trimming pared 2 bases from V and 1 base from J, leaving 8 bases between. In germline, CDR1 is MNHEY, CDR2 SMNVEV (reference sequence). CDR3 length: 14 residues. The CDR3 DNA sequence: TGTGCCAGCAGTTTAAGTGCTCGGAACACTGAAGCTTTCTTT. This encodes CASSLSARNTEAFF.

This chain uses TRBV6-5 with TRBJ2-1; maybe TRBD2 (6 bases). In germline, CDR1 is MNHEY, CDR2 SVGAGI. This CDR3 has 13 amino acids. V was clipped by 5 bases and J by 3 bases, with 8 bases between them. The CDR3 sequence is CASSRDFYNEQFF. The CDR3 region has the DNA TGTGCCAGCAGTCGGGACTTCTACAATGAGCAGTTCTTC.

Notes on this clone: Other DNA sequences in the sample encode the same CDR3. This chain joins TRBV28 and TRBJ1-1, with D uncertain. CDR3 length: 14 residues. CDR1 and CDR2 from the germline V gene are MDHEN and SYDVKM. V was cut by 2 bases and J by 1 base, with 8 bases left in between. The CDR3 protein is CASSLRAANTEAFF. CDR3 in DNA: TGTGCCAGCAGTTTAAGGGCGGCGAACACTGAAGCTTTCTTT. Together with reference TRBV28 and TRBJ1-1, the CDR3 gives the full variable domain: DVKVTQSSRYLVKRTGEKVFLECVQDMDHENMFWYRQDPGLGLRLIYFSYDVKMKEKGDIPEGYSVSREKKERFSLILESASTNQTSMYLCASSLRAANTEAFFGQGTRLTVV.

V usage is TRBV5-1 and J usage is TRBJ2-3; no clear D. The V end lost 0 bases, the J end lost 5 bases, and 10 bases lay between the germline ends. The V gene's germline CDR1 is SGHRS and CDR2 YFSETQ. The CDR3 sequence is 14 residues long. The CDR3 loop reads CASSLAAALDTQYF. CDR3 nucleotides: TGCGCCAGCAGCTTGGCCGCCGCCTTAGATACGCAGTATTTT. Combining the CDR3 with reference TRBV5-1 and TRBJ2-3 gives the whole variable domain KAGVTQTPRYLIKTRGQQVTLSCSPISGHRSVSWYQQTPGQGLQFLFEYFSETQRNKGNFPGRFSGRQFSNSRSEMNVSTLELGDSALYLCASSLAAALDTQYFGPGTRLTVL.

This clone was observed once. The chain employs TRBV5-1 and TRBJ2-1; D uncertain. Germline CDR1 SGHRS, CDR2 YFSETQ. Trimming shortened V by 4 bases and J by 4 bases, and 15 bases separated the two germline ends. The CDR3 has 15 residues. CDR3 amino acids: CASSKEGPRYNEQFF. As DNA, the CDR3 is TGCGCCAGCAGCAAGGAAGGCCCCAGGTACAATGAGCAGTTCTTC.

The chain has TRBV10-3 and TRBJ2-7; D not certain. The CDR3 covers 15 residues. The V gene lost 4 bases and the J gene lost 1 base, with 14 bases spanning the gap. The germline gives CDR1 ENHRY, CDR2 SYGVKD. CDR3 coding DNA: TGTGCCATCAGTGCTCTGCGGACCAATTCCTACGAGCAGTACTTC. Protein sequence: CAISALRTNSYEQYF.

The chain is built from TRBV6-5 and TRBJ2-7, with D unclear. Germline assignment: CDR1 MNHEY and CDR2 SVGAGI. V was clipped by 0 bases and J by 7 bases, with 13 bases between them. The CDR3 runs 14 residues. The CDR3 DNA reads as TGTGCCAGCAGTTACTCATCCGGGTCTCAGGAGCAGTACTTC. Translation gives CASSYSSGSQEQYF.

The chain combines TRBV7-3 with TRBJ2-5, with D perhaps matching TRBD1 (5 bases). Germline CDR1 and CDR2: SGHTA and FQGTGA. There are 13 residues in the CDR3. V lost 3 bases and J 4 bases, leaving 9 bases between the germline ends. This chain's CDR3 is CASSFDRSETQYF. The CDR3 region has the DNA TGTGCCAGCAGCTTCGACAGATCAGAGACCCAGTACTTC. Using reference TRBV7-3 and TRBJ2-5 for the parts outside the CDR3, the full variable domain is GAGVSQTPSNKVTEKGKYVELRCDPISGHTALYWYRQSLGQGPEFLIYFQGTGAADDSGLPNDRFFAVRPEGSVSTLKIQRTERGDSAVYLCASSFDRSETQYFGPGTRLLVL.

This chain joins TRBV10-1 and TRBJ2-5, with 8 bases lining up with TRBD2. J lost 4 bases, V lost 0 bases, and 4 bases had no gene match. The CDR3 consists of 15 residues. Per the germline V gene, CDR1 is WNHNN and CDR2 is SYGVQD (reference sequence). Written as DNA, the CDR3 is TGCGCCAGCAGTGAGTCGCGGGGGGCGGGAGAGACCCAGTACTTC. Translating gives CASSESRGAGETQYF.

The chain employs TRBV6-1 and TRBJ2-7; D perhaps matches TRBD1 (6 bases). Trimming cost V 7 bases and J 2 bases, with 12 bases left between them. Germline V gene data show CDR1 as MNHNS and CDR2 as SASEGT. This CDR3 has 13 residues. CDR3 region: CASTPGAAYEQYF. DNA of the CDR3: TGTGCCAGCACCCCAGGGGCCGCCTACGAGCAGTACTTC.

In regard to this clone: Other DNA sequences of this sample code for an identical CDR3. This chain connects TRBV7-2 to TRBJ2-7, with D maybe TRBD2 (6 bases). Trimming took 1 base from V and 1 from J, leaving 11 bases between them. Germline V gene data show CDR1 as SGHTA and CDR2 as FQGNSA. The CDR3 contains 15 residues. CDR3 amino acids: CASSLGRGRSYEQYF. The DNA for the CDR3 is TGTGCCAGCAGCTTAGGGAGGGGCCGGTCCTACGAGCAGTACTTC.

V is TRBV28 and J is TRBJ2-7; 11 bases line up with TRBD1. The J segment lost 2 bases and the V segment lost 6 bases, leaving 3 bases of the junction unmatched. Germline lookup yields CDR1 MDHEN and CDR2 SYDVKM. The CDR3 length is 14 residues. CDR3 loop: CASRGQGAAYEQYF. The DNA of the CDR3 is TGTGCCAGCAGAGGACAGGGGGCCGCCTACGAGCAGTACTTC.

The gene calls are TRBV5-4 and TRBJ2-7, with unresolved D. The length of the CDR3 is 14 residues. Trimming shortened V by 0 bases and J by 5 bases, and 12 bases separated the two germline ends. Germline V gene data show CDR1 as SGHNT and CDR2 as YYREEE (reference sequence). CDR3 DNA: TGTGCCAGCAGCTTGGGCTTACGGATCCACGAGCAGTACTTC. Protein product: CASSLGLRIHEQYF.

This clone was detected once. This CDR3 is CASSLRAPDWREQFF. The CDR3 bases are TGTGCCAGCAGCTTAAGGGCCCCGGATTGGAGGGAGCAGTTCTTC. The chain combines TRBV7-9 with TRBJ2-1; a weak D match, TRBD2 (5 bases). CDR1 is SEHNR and CDR2 is FQNEAQ in the germline V gene (reference sequence). The CDR3 loop spans 15 amino acids. V was cut by 2 bases and J by 10 bases, with 18 bases left in between.